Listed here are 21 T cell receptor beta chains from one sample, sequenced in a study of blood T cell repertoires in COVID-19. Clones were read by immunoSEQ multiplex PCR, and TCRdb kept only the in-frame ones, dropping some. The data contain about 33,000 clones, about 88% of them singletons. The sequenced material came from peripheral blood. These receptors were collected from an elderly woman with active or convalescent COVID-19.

The CDR3: CASSIGQYQETQYF. CDR3 coding DNA: TGTGCCAGTAGTATCGGACAGTACCAAGAGACCCAGTACTTC. The rearrangement joins TRBV19 to TRBJ2-5; tentatively, D is TRBD1 (6 bases). The CDR3 consists of 14 residues. Germline lookup yields CDR1 LNHDA and CDR2 SQIVND (reference sequence). The V and J ends lost 3 bases and 0 bases respectively, with 8 bases between them. The full variable domain, with the rest looked up from reference TRBV19 and TRBJ2-5, is DGGITQSPKYLFRKEGQNVTLSCEQNLNHDAMYWYRQDPGQGLRLIYYSQIVNDFQKGDIAEGYSVSREKKESFPLTVTSAQKNPTAFYLCASSIGQYQETQYFGPGTRLLVL.

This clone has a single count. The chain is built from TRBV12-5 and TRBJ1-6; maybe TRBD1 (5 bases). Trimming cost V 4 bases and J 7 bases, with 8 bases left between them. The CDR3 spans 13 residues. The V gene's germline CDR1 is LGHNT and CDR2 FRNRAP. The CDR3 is CASGWGENSPLHF. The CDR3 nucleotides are TGTGCTAGTGGTTGGGGGGAGAATTCACCCCTCCACTTT.

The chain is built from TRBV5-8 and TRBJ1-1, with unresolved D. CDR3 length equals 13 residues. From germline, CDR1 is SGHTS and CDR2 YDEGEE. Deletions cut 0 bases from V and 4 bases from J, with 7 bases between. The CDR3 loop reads CASSLVRSTEAFF. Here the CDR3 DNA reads TGTGCCAGCAGCTTGGTAAGGAGCACTGAAGCTTTCTTT.

CDR3 sequence reads: CASSPTRWGAGLAGNNEQFF. Written as DNA, the CDR3 is TGTGCCAGCAGCCCAACACGGTGGGGGGCGGGACTAGCGGGGAACAATGAGCAGTTCTTC. The rearrangement links TRBV5-5 to TRBJ2-1, with TRBD2 identical over 13 bases. V lost 4 bases and J lost 5; bases outside the gene matches: 18. CDR1 is SGHKS, CDR2 YYEKEE, per germline (reference sequence). The CDR3 runs 20 residues.

The DNA for the CDR3 is TGTGCCAGCAGCGTAGGCGGCCGATACACCGGGGAGCTGTTTTTT. As protein: CASSVGGRYTGELFF. The V gene is TRBV11-2, the J gene TRBJ2-2; D gene uncertain. The CDR3 has 15 amino acids. CDR1 is SGHAT and CDR2 is FQNNGV in the germline V gene. Trimming pared 5 bases from V and 3 bases from J, leaving 13 bases between. The complete variable domain, with remaining parts taken from reference TRBV11-2 and TRBJ2-2, reads EAGVAQSPRYKIIEKRQSVAFWCNPISGHATLYWYQQILGQGPKLLIQFQNNGVVDDSQLPKDRFSAERLKGVDSTLKIQPAKLEDSAVYLCASSVGGRYTGELFFGEGSRLTVL.

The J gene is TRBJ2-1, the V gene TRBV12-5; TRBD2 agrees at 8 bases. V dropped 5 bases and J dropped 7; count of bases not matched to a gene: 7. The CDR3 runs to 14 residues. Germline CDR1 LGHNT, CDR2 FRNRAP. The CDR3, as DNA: TGTGCTAGTGGTCCCGGGGGGGCGCTTAATGAGCAGTTCTTC. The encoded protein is CASGPGGALNEQFF.

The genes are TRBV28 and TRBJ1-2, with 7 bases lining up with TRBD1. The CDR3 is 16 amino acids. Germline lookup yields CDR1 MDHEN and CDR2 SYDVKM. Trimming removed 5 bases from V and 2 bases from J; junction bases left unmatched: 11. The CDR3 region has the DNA TGTGCCAGCAGTATAGGGGGGACAGCTATAAACTATGGCTACACCTTC. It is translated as CASSIGGTAINYGYTF.

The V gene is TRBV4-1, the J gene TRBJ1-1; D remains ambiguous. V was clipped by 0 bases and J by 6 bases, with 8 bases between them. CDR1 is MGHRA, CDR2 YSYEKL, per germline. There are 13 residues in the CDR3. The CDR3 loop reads CASSQDPSPEAFF. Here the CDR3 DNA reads TGCGCCAGCAGCCAAGACCCGTCTCCTGAAGCTTTCTTT.

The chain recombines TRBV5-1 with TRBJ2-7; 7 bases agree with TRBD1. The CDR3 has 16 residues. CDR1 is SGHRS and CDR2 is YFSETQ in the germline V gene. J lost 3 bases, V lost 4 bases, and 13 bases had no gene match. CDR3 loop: CASSPTGTVGIYEQYF. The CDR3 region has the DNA TGCGCCAGCAGCCCGACCGGGACAGTGGGGATCTACGAGCAGTACTTC. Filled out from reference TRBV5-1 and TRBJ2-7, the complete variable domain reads KAGVTQTPRYLIKTRGQQVTLSCSPISGHRSVSWYQQTPGQGLQFLFEYFSETQRNKGNFPGRFSGRQFSNSRSEMNVSTLELGDSALYLCASSPTGTVGIYEQYFGPGTRLTVT.

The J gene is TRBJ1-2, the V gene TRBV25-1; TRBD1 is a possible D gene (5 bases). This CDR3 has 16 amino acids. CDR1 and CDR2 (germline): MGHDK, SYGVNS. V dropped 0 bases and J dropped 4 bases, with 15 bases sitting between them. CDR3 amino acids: CASSEYLSDIPYGYTF. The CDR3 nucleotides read TGTGCCAGCAGTGAATATCTATCGGACATTCCCTATGGCTACACCTTC.

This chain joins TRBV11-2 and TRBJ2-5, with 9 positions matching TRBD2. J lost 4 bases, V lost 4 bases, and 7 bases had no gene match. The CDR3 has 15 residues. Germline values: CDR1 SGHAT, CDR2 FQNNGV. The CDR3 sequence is CASSSGGGGPETQYF. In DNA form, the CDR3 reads TGTGCCAGCAGCTCCGGCGGGGGGGGACCAGAGACCCAGTACTTC.

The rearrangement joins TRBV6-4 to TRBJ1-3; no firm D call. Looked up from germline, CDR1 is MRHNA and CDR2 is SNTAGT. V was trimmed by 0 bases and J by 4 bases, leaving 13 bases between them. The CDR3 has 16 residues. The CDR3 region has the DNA TGTGCCAGCAGTGACTCGAATTCTGACACCGGAAACACCATATATTTT. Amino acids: CASSDSNSDTGNTIYF.

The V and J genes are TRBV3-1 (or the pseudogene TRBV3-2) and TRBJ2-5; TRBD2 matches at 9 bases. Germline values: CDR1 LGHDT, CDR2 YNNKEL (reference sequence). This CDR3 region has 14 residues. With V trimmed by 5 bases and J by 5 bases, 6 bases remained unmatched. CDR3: CASSGGLAMETQYF. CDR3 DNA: TGTGCCAGCAGCGGGGGACTAGCTATGGAGACCCAGTACTTC.

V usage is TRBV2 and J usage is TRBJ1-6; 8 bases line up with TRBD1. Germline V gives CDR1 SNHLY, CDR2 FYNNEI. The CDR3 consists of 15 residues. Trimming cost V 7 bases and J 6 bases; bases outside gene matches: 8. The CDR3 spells CASTRTGSVNSPLHF. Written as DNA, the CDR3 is TGTGCCAGCACAAGGACAGGGTCGGTTAATTCACCCCTCCACTTT.

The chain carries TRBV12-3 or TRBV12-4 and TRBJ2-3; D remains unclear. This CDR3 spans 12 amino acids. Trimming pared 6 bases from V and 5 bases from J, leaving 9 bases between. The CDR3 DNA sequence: TGTGCCAGCAGACCAAACGGAGATACGCAGTATTTT. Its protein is CASRPNGDTQYF.

CDR3 in amino acids: CASSLTGSSSYNEQFF. The CDR3 coding sequence is TGCGCCAGCAGCTTAACAGGGTCGAGCTCCTACAATGAGCAGTTCTTC. The V and J genes are TRBV5-1 and TRBJ2-1, with TRBD1 as a possible D gene (6 bases). Trimming left V 2 bases short and J 0 bases short, with 12 bases between. The CDR3 sequence is 16 residues long. Germline V gene lookup returns CDR1 SGHRS and CDR2 YFSETQ.

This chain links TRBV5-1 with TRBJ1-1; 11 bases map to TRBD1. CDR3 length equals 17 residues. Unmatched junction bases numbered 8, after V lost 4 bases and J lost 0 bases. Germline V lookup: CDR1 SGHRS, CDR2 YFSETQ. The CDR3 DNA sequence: TGCGCCAGCAGCCGCGGGACAGGGGGGTTCATGAACACTGAAGCTTTCTTT. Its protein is CASSRGTGGFMNTEAFF.

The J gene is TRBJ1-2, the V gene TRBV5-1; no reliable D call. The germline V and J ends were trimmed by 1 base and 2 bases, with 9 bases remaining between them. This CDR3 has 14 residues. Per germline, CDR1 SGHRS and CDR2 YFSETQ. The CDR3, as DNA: TGCGCCAGCAGCTTGAACGAGCTAAACTATGGCTACACCTTC. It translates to CASSLNELNYGYTF.

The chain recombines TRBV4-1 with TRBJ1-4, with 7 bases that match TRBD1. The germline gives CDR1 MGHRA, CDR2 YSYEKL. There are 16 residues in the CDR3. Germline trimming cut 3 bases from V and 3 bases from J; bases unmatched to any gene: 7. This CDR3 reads CASSHPDRSPNEKLFF. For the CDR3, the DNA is TGCGCCAGCAGCCACCCGGACAGGAGCCCTAATGAAAAACTGTTTTTT.

In DNA form, the CDR3 reads TGCGCCAGCAGCTACTACAGGGTCGATACGCAGTATTTT. The encoded protein is CASSYYRVDTQYF. V usage is TRBV5-1 and J usage is TRBJ2-3; maybe TRBD1 (6 bases). The CDR3 spans 13 residues. Germline V gives CDR1 SGHRS, CDR2 YFSETQ. The V end was cut by 3 bases, the J end by 6 bases, with 11 bases between.

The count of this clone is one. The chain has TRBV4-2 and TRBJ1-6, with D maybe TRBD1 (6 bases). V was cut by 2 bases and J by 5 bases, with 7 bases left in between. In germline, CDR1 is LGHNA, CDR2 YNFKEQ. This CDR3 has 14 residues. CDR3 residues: CASSQRTDNSPLHF. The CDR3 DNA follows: TGTGCCAGCAGCCAAAGGACAGATAATTCACCCCTCCACTTT.